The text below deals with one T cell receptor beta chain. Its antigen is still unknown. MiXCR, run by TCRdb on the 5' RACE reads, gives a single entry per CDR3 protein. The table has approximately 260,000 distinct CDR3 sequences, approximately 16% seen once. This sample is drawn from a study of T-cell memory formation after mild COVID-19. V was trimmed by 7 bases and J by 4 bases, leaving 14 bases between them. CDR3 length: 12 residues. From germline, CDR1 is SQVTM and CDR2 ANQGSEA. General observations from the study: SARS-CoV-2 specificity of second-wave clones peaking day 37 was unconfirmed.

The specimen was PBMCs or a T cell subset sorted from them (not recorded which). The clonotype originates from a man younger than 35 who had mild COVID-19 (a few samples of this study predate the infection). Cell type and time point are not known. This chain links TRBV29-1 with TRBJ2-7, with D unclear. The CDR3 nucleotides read TGCAGCGCGGAGACACAGTTATACGAGCAGTACTTC. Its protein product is CSAETQLYEQYF.